This T cell receptor (beta chain) came from a study of blood T cell repertoires in COVID-19. Across the study: Whether acute or convalescent, the COVID-19 samples came from the United States, Italy and Spain. PBMCs, B-cell-depleted T cells, or T cells provided the cDNA or gDNA that made up the material.

Under the authors' procedure: The authors estimated nucleated cell counts from reference gene primer amplification. Clones were sequenced by immunoSEQ multiplex PCR, and TCRdb holds only the in-frame ones, with some missing. V and J calls and clone size are given by that table; D and trimming were obtained from the DNA. This sample yields around 300,000 clones, of which 65% to 90% are seen a single time; around 12% belongs to the top ten. This CDR3 contains 16 residues. V dropped 5 bases and J dropped 0 bases, with 11 bases sitting between them. CDR1 and CDR2 (germline): SGHAT, FQNNGV. Seattle patients were enrolled while actively infected and followed longitudinally.

This sequence joins TRBV11-2 and TRBJ1-6; D ambiguous. Sequenced material: peripheral blood. This clonotype originated in a woman in her 70s with COVID-19, enrolled during active disease. In DNA, the CDR3 is TGTGCCAGCAGCCTTGGAAGGAGCTCCTATAATTCACCCCTCCACTTT. Amino acid sequence: CASSLGRSSYNSPLHF.